This is a list of T cell receptor beta chains from one sample in a study of read filtering for tumor transcriptome and immune sequencing. TCRdb re-analysed the reads in MiXCR, keeping a single row per CDR3 protein. The sample lists about 40,000 distinct CDR3 sequences, approximately 12% seen once, with 30% to 40% in the top ten. Material for sequencing was a population of CD138-negative cells sorted from bone marrow. The receptors shown here come from a donor at least 40 years old with multiple myeloma. Each CDR3 is given with its conserved first and last residue. A D gene is named only where the DNA matches it firmly. Clone size appears in some rows only: once, few, many, or a class for an expanded clone.

CDR3 | DNA | D | V | size | J
CASSSRQGTGELFF | TGTGCCAGCAGCTCGAGACAGGGGACCGGGGAGCTGTTTTTT | TRBD1 | TRBV14 | many | TRBJ2-2
CASSSRTSSTNEQYF | TGCGCCAGCAGTTCTCGGACTAGTTCGACGAACGAGCAGTACTTC | TRBD2 | TRBV5-1 | many | TRBJ2-7
CASSPRTRPGNTIYF | TGTGCCAGTAGTCCACGGACAAGGCCTGGAAACACCATATATTTT | - | TRBV19 | - | TRBJ1-3
CASWEQVDNEQFF | TGCGCCAGCTGGGAACAGGTGGACAATGAGCAGTTCTTC | - | TRBV5-1 | many | TRBJ2-1
CASSSPGDGTGANVLTF | TGTGCCAGCAGCTCCCCCGGCGACGGGACTGGGGCCAACGTCCTGACTTTC | - | TRBV3-1 | many | TRBJ2-6
CSAQGTPPITDTQYF | TGCAGTGCCCAGGGGACCCCTCCCATCACAGATACGCAGTATTTT | - | TRBV20-1 | many | TRBJ2-3
CASSLEGQGFSNEQFF | TGCGCCAGCAGCTTGGAGGGACAGGGGTTTTCCAATGAGCAGTTCTTC | TRBD1 | TRBV5-1 | many | TRBJ2-1
CASSILGADTQYF | TGTGCCAGCAGCATACTAGGGGCAGATACGCAGTATTTT | - | TRBV28 | many | TRBJ2-3
CASSELQGVQHF | TGTGCCAGCAGTGAATTACAGGGGGTCCAGCATTTT | TRBD1 | TRBV2 | many | TRBJ1-5
CATSRTNAANTQYF | TGTGCCACCAGCAGGACTAATGCCGCAAATACGCAGTATTTT | - | TRBV15 | many | TRBJ2-3
CAWSVLGQGASYEQYF | TGTGCCTGGAGTGTTTTGGGACAGGGGGCCTCCTACGAGCAGTACTTC | TRBD1 | TRBV30 | many | TRBJ2-7
CASSGGGRSDLYEQYF | TGCGCCAGCAGTGGAGGGGGCAGGTCCGACCTCTACGAGCAGTACTTC | TRBD1 | TRBV10-2 | many | TRBJ2-7
CASRRNAGGPYNEQFF | TGCGCCAGCAGGCGGAATGCGGGGGGGCCATACAATGAGCAGTTCTTC | TRBD2 | TRBV4-1 | many | TRBJ2-1
CASSLGDSYQPQHF | TGTGCCAGCAGCTTGGGGGACAGCTATCAGCCCCAGCATTTT | TRBD1 | TRBV7-2 | many | TRBJ1-5
CASSQAGGFDTQYF | TGCGCCAGCAGCCAAGCGGGGGGATTCGATACGCAGTATTTT | TRBD2 | TRBV4-1 | many | TRBJ2-3